The 12 T cell receptor beta chains below were found in one sample sequenced in a study of OX40 agonist ivuxolimab in advanced cancers. The assay was immunoSEQ multiplex PCR, and TCRdb's table has in-frame clones only and misses some. The sample lists about 72,000 clones; about nine tenths were seen once. Sequenced material: CD4+ or CD8+ T cells sorted from blood, taken in a trial of the OX40 agonist ivuxolimab. Receptors originate from an adult with an advanced solid tumor such as melanoma, head and neck, liver or kidney cancer.

The chain is built from TRBV19 and TRBJ2-2; possibly TRBD1 for D (6 bases). The CDR3 is made up of 15 amino acids. Germline V CDR1 and CDR2: LNHDA, SQIVND (reference sequence). The V end was cut by 7 bases, the J end by 4 bases, with 16 bases between. CDR3 nucleotides: TGTGCCAGTAAACACGGGACACGGGGCACCGGGGAGCTGTTTTTT. It yields the protein CASKHGTRGTGELFF.

V gene TRBV9 combines with J gene TRBJ2-7; 10 bases are a match to TRBD2. The CDR3 is 15 amino acids. Germline V CDR1 and CDR2: SGDLS, YYNGEE. The junction had 7 bases not matched to a gene; V was cut back by 3 bases and J by 4 bases. This CDR3 reads CASSASGSLMYEQYF. The CDR3 bases are TGTGCCAGCAGCGCTAGCGGGAGTTTGATGTACGAGCAGTACTTC. Together with reference TRBV9 and TRBJ2-7, the CDR3 gives the full variable domain: DSGVTQTPKHLITATGQRVTLRCSPRSGDLSVYWYQQSLDQGLQFLIQYYNGEERAKGNILERFSAQQFPDLHSELNLSSLELGDSALYFCASSASGSLMYEQYFGPGTRLTVT.

The table lists this clone with a few counts. The chain is built from TRBV5-1 and TRBJ2-1; maybe TRBD2 (6 bases). The CDR3 is 18 residues long. CDR1 and CDR2 (germline): SGHRS, YFSETQ. Trimming took 5 bases from V and 0 from J, leaving 21 bases between them. The CDR3 region has the DNA TGCGCCAGCAGTTTTAGCGGCTTGGCTCCTGTCTCCTACAATGAGCAGTTCTTC. Translation: CASSFSGLAPVSYNEQFF. The whole variable domain, filled in from reference TRBV5-1 and TRBJ2-1, reads KAGVTQTPRYLIKTRGQQVTLSCSPISGHRSVSWYQQTPGQGLQFLFEYFSETQRNKGNFPGRFSGRQFSNSRSEMNVSTLELGDSALYLCASSFSGLAPVSYNEQFFGPGTRLTVL.

This rearrangement joins TRBV19 to TRBJ1-2; tentative D call: TRBD1 (5 bases). Trimming pared 2 bases from V and 4 bases from J, leaving 17 bases between. The CDR3 is 16 amino acids. Germline CDR1 reads LNHDA; CDR2 reads SQIVND (reference sequence). CDR3 sequence reads: CASSISLREGAYGYTF. CDR3 coding DNA: TGTGCCAGTAGTATATCGCTCAGGGAAGGGGCCTATGGCTACACCTTC.

The rearrangement links TRBV7-2 to TRBJ1-6; D might be TRBD1 (5 bases). Trimming cost V 1 base and J 7 bases, with 14 bases left between them. There are 16 residues in the CDR3. Germline CDR1 reads SGHTA; CDR2 reads FQGNSA. CDR3 region: CASSLGGDLLNSPLHF. The DNA for the CDR3 is TGTGCCAGCAGCTTAGGTGGGGACTTACTAAATTCACCCCTCCACTTT.

This sequence joins TRBV9 and TRBJ1-2; D possibly corresponds to TRBD1 (5 bases). This CDR3 has 15 amino acids. Germline assignment: CDR1 SGDLS and CDR2 YYNGEE. Trimming took off 3 bases at V and 4 bases at J, with 16 bases between the two ends. The CDR3 sequence is CASSGPLPGTYGYTF. In nucleotides, the CDR3 is TGTGCCAGCAGCGGGCCCCTTCCAGGGACCTATGGCTACACCTTC.

This chain connects TRBV7-9 to TRBJ2-2; no clear D gene. The V end lost 2 bases, the J end lost 0 bases, and 10 bases lay between the germline ends. The germline gives CDR1 SEHNR, CDR2 FQNEAQ (reference sequence). CDR3 length: 16 amino acids. The CDR3 is CASSLFETSNTGELFF. The CDR3 DNA reads as TGTGCCAGCAGCTTATTTGAGACTTCGAACACCGGGGAGCTGTTTTTT.

This chain links TRBV6-6 with TRBJ1-1; the D gene is possibly TRBD1 (6 bases). The V end was cut by 8 bases, the J end by 6 bases, with 22 bases between. The V gene's germline CDR1 is MNHNY and CDR2 SVGAGI (reference sequence). CDR3 length: 15 amino acids. CDR3 DNA sequence: TGTGCCAGCCAGGGGATATTCGGAACACTCGCTGAAGCTTTCTTT. This translates into CASQGIFGTLAEAFF.

This clone was seen just once. The chain employs TRBV4-1 and TRBJ2-1; 7 bases fit TRBD2. V dropped 5 bases and J dropped 6; count of bases not matched to a gene: 13. Germline assignment: CDR1 MGHRA and CDR2 YSYEKL. The CDR3 totals 16 residues. CDR3: CASSSSGSGWSNEQFF. Here the CDR3 DNA reads TGCGCCAGCAGCTCCTCTGGTAGCGGGTGGAGCAATGAGCAGTTCTTC.

The table lists this clone with a count of one. The chain employs TRBV19 and TRBJ2-7; the D gene is possibly TRBD1 (5 bases). V was pared by 6 bases and J by 3 bases, with 21 bases between. This CDR3 is built from 16 residues. Germline V gene sequence: CDR1 LNHDA, CDR2 SQIVND (reference sequence). CDR3 DNA sequence: TGTGCCAGTAGAGGGGCCGGACCCTTAGGCCGCTACGAGCAGTACTTC. Amino acids: CASRGAGPLGRYEQYF.

The V gene is TRBV5-4, the J gene TRBJ1-1; D possibly corresponds to TRBD1 (6 bases). The germline V gene has CDR1 SGHNT and CDR2 YYREEE (reference sequence). V lost 6 bases, J lost 1 base, and 13 bases lay in between. The CDR3 runs 14 residues. This CDR3 reads CASNYRGGNTEAFF. Here the CDR3 DNA reads TGTGCCAGCAACTATAGAGGGGGGAACACTGAAGCTTTCTTT.

V is TRBV27 and J is TRBJ1-2; D ambiguous. This CDR3 has 14 amino acids. CDR1 and CDR2 from the germline V gene are MNHEY and SMNVEV (reference sequence). Trimming removed 3 bases from V and 1 base from J, with 9 bases in between. CDR3 bases: TGTGCCAGCAGTTTTGCGGGTAATAACTATGGCTACACCTTC. Protein product: CASSFAGNNYGYTF.